The next 10 T cell receptor beta chains were all read from a single sample in a study of Ad26.COV2.S vaccination and SARS-CoV-2 variants. This sample's treatment: around 19 received Ad26.COV2.S at low or high dose, single or two shots; a few received placebo; per-sample allocation not given. Material that was analyzed had been drawn on day 63 after the first vaccine or placebo injection. The method was immunoSEQ multiplex PCR; TCRdb's version includes in-frame clones alone and lacks a portion of them. The sample has about 680,000 clones, around 90% seen once. Specimen: peripheral blood, collected in a trial of Ad26.COV2.S vaccine versus placebo. These receptors were obtained from a person between 18 and 65 years old who received the Ad26.COV2.S COVID-19 vaccine or a placebo.

With regard to this clone: Other DNA sequences in this specimen translate into the identical CDR3. CDR3 sequence reads: CASRSSYNEQFF. CDR3 coding DNA: TGTGCCAGCAGAAGCTCCTACAATGAGCAGTTCTTC. The chain links TRBV7-9 to TRBJ2-1; no definite D call. The CDR3 contains 12 residues. CDR1 is SEHNR, CDR2 FQNEAQ, per germline (reference sequence). Trimming took 6 bases from V and 0 from J, leaving 3 bases between them.

The CDR3 sequence: CATSRGTSKHNNEQFF. The CDR3 DNA sequence: TGTGCCACCAGCAGAGGGACTAGCAAACATAACAATGAGCAGTTCTTC. The chain carries TRBV15 and TRBJ2-1, with 8 bases matching TRBD2. Germline values: CDR1 LNHNV, CDR2 YYDKDF (reference sequence). The CDR3 has 16 residues. V gave up 1 base and J gave up 5 bases; unmatched junction bases: 7.

The V call is TRBV6-6, the J call TRBJ1-2; D is uncertain. CDR3 length: 14 residues. Trimming removed 5 bases from V and 2 bases from J, with 12 bases in between. CDR1 and CDR2 from the germline V gene are MNHNY and SVGAGI (reference sequence). The CDR3: CASSPGPRNYGYTF. CDR3 DNA: TGTGCCAGCAGTCCCGGACCGAGAAACTATGGCTACACCTTC.

The rearrangement uses TRBV7-2 and TRBJ2-5, with TRBD2 as a possible D gene (6 bases). Germline V gene lookup returns CDR1 SGHTA and CDR2 FQGNSA. V was trimmed by 5 bases and J by 7 bases, leaving 14 bases between them. The length of the CDR3 is 13 residues. The CDR3 is CASSGTSLGTQYF. The CDR3, as DNA: TGTGCCAGCAGCGGAACTAGCCTGGGGACCCAGTACTTC.

The chain has TRBV4-2 and TRBJ2-1; D may be TRBD1 (6 bases). V lost 0 bases, J lost 12 bases, and 15 bases lay in between. In germline, CDR1 is LGHNA, CDR2 YNFKEQ. This CDR3 contains 14 residues. The CDR3 bases are TGTGCCAGCAGCCAAGAGAACGACAGGTCAGCGCAGTTCTTC. It is translated as CASSQENDRSAQFF.

In regard to this clone: The same CDR3 is also encoded by other DNA sequences in this sample. The rearrangement joins TRBV12-3 or TRBV12-4 to TRBJ2-7, with no clear D. This CDR3 has 13 residues. V was trimmed by 2 bases and J by 4 bases, leaving 9 bases between them. In DNA form, the CDR3 reads TGTGCCAGCAGTTTATCAGGCGGATACGAGCAGTACTTC. This encodes CASSLSGGYEQYF.

This clone came up a few times. The chain has TRBV29-1 and TRBJ1-1, with a possible D match to TRBD1 (6 bases). The CDR3 covers 13 residues. V was trimmed by 5 bases and J by 1 base, leaving 11 bases between them. The germline gives CDR1 SQVTM, CDR2 ANQGSEA. The CDR3 nucleotides are TGCAGCGTTTGTCGGACAGCGAACACTGAAGCTTTCTTT. Protein: CSVCRTANTEAFF.

The gene calls are TRBV5-4 and TRBJ2-7; D not resolved. The CDR3 runs 13 residues. The ends were cut back, 3 bases at V and 6 bases at J, with 13 bases in the middle. CDR1 is SGHNT and CDR2 is YYREEE in the germline V gene (reference sequence). The CDR3: CASSSRTTGEQYF. CDR3 coding DNA: TGTGCCAGCAGCTCCCGGACCACTGGCGAGCAGTACTTC. Variable domain in full (rest from reference TRBV5-4 and TRBJ2-7): ETGVTQSPTHLIKTRGQQVTLRCSSQSGHNTVSWYQQALGQGPQFIFQYYREEENGRGNFPPRFSGLQFPNYSSELNVNALELDDSALYLCASSSRTTGEQYFGPGTRLTVT.

The rearrangement links TRBV11-2 to TRBJ1-2; D call uncertain. CDR3 size: 13 residues. Germline V gene data show CDR1 as SGHAT and CDR2 as FQNNGV. Trimming removed 1 base at V and 8 bases at J, with 11 bases between. CDR3 in DNA: TGTGCCAGCAGCTTAGGCTCCCTGGGGGGCTACACCTTC. Protein: CASSLGSLGGYTF.

J is TRBJ1-3 and V is TRBV19; possible D gene TRBD1, 5 bases. The ends were cut back, 5 bases at V and 2 bases at J, with 13 bases in the middle. This CDR3 has 15 residues. Looked up from germline, CDR1 is LNHDA and CDR2 is SQIVND (reference sequence). The chain's CDR3 is CASSSEGTAGNTIYF. CDR3 coding DNA: TGTGCCAGTAGTTCGGAGGGGACGGCTGGAAACACCATATATTTT. Based on the CDR3 plus reference TRBV19 and TRBJ1-3, the full variable domain is DGGITQSPKYLFRKEGQNVTLSCEQNLNHDAMYWYRQDPGQGLRLIYYSQIVNDFQKGDIAEGYSVSREKKESFPLTVTSAQKNPTAFYLCASSSEGTAGNTIYFGEGSWLTVV.